This T cell receptor (beta chain) comes out of a study of blood T cell repertoires in COVID-19. Overall study: PBMCs, B-cell-depleted T cells, or T cells were the source of the cDNA or gDNA that made up the material.

TCRdb keeps only in-frame clones here, not all; method: immunoSEQ multiplex PCR. The repertoire includes roughly 380,000 clones, 75% to 90% of them detected once, and roughly 1.5% sits in the top ten. Between the trimmed V and J ends, which lost 6 bases and 5 bases, there was a span of 16 bases. Per germline, CDR1 SNHLY and CDR2 FYNNEI. This CDR3 region has 14 residues. What was sequenced was peripheral blood. V gene TRBV2 combines with J gene TRBJ1-1, with D perhaps matching TRBD1 (5 bases). The sequence was obtained from a woman aged 40 to 49 with COVID-19, enrolled during active disease. As DNA, the CDR3 is TGTGCCAGCAGCGGGGGACTGGGCGGAACTGAAGCTTTCTTT. Protein: CASSGGLGGTEAFF.